The 22 T cell receptor beta chains below all came from one sample that was sequenced in a study of pediatric ulcerative colitis. Clones were read by immunoSEQ multiplex PCR, and TCRdb kept only the in-frame ones, dropping some. Among under 20,000 clones listed, over 65% were seen once. The rectum was sampled with one to two pinch biopsies at colonoscopy. Sequenced input: gut tissue. The receptors come from a boy younger than 18 with moderate ulcerative colitis.

A few counts support this clone. The J gene is TRBJ2-2, the V gene TRBV7-3; 8 bases line up with TRBD1. Germline CDR1 reads SGHTA; CDR2 reads FQGTGA. This CDR3 is 14 amino acids long. The J segment lost 6 bases and the V segment lost 6 bases, leaving 6 bases of the junction unmatched. The CDR3 here is CASSPGGASGELFF. The CDR3 coding sequence is TGTGCCAGCAGTCCAGGGGGCGCCTCCGGGGAGCTGTTTTTT.

This chain joins TRBV18 and TRBJ1-5; D is unclear. V dropped 3 bases and J dropped 0 bases, with 12 bases sitting between them. This CDR3 has 16 amino acids. The germline V gene encodes CDR1 KGHSH and CDR2 LQKENI. CDR3: CASSPATGYSNQPQHF. The CDR3 DNA reads TGTGCCAGCTCACCTGCCACGGGATATAGCAATCAGCCCCAGCATTTT.

This clone has a handful of counts. This specimen includes other DNA sequences encoding the same CDR3. The chain joins TRBV5-4 to TRBJ2-7; 10 positions match TRBD2. This CDR3 is built from 16 residues. V trimming: 1 base; J trimming: 6 bases; junction bases outside the gene matches: 10. Germline V lookup: CDR1 SGHNT, CDR2 YYREEE (reference sequence). The CDR3 protein is CASSLSGLAGVREQYF. The CDR3 DNA reads TGTGCCAGCAGCTTGTCCGGGCTAGCGGGAGTACGCGAGCAGTACTTC.

This clone appeared a single time. This chain links TRBV6-4 with TRBJ2-2; no clear D gene. Trimming left V 2 bases short and J 0 bases short, with 1 base between. CDR3 length: 13 residues. Germline V CDR1 and CDR2: MRHNA, SNTAGT. For the CDR3, the DNA is TGTGCCAGCAGTGACACGAACACCGGGGAGCTGTTTTTT. Translated, it gives CASSDTNTGELFF.

This clone occurred once. The chain has TRBV9 and TRBJ2-2; 12 positions agree with TRBD2. CDR1 and CDR2 from the germline V gene are SGDLS and YYNGEE. The length of the CDR3 is 16 residues. The junction had 4 bases not matched to a gene; V was cut back by 3 bases and J by 4 bases. The DNA of the CDR3 is TGTGCCAGCAGCGACCTACTAGCGGGAGGCACCGGGGAGCTGTTTTTT. Translated: CASSDLLAGGTGELFF. Using reference TRBV9 and TRBJ2-2 for the parts outside the CDR3, the full variable domain is DSGVTQTPKHLITATGQRVTLRCSPRSGDLSVYWYQQSLDQGLQFLIQYYNGEERAKGNILERFSAQQFPDLHSELNLSSLELGDSALYFCASSDLLAGGTGELFFGEGSRLTVL.

CDR3 protein: CASSELAETYEQYF. The CDR3 DNA sequence: TGTGCCAGCAGTGAACTAGCGGAGACCTACGAGCAGTACTTC. The chain carries TRBV25-1 and TRBJ2-7, with 7 bases identical to TRBD2. V was pared by 2 bases and J by 2 bases, with 3 bases of the junction left unmatched. This CDR3 comprises 14 residues. Germline V gene data show CDR1 as MGHDK and CDR2 as SYGVNS.

The chain is built from TRBV5-5 and TRBJ2-2; no clear D gene. This CDR3 has 13 amino acids. Between the trimmed V and J ends, which lost 0 bases and 7 bases, there was a span of 7 bases. Per germline, CDR1 SGHKS and CDR2 YYEKEE (reference sequence). In nucleotides, the CDR3 is TGTGCCAGCAGCTTGGGTGGGATCGGGGAGCTGTTTTTT. It yields the protein CASSLGGIGELFF.

The chain couples TRBV15 to TRBJ1-2; D is perhaps TRBD1 (5 bases). V was clipped by 0 bases and J by 0 bases, with 5 bases between them. The CDR3 sequence is 14 residues long. Germline CDR1 LNHNV, CDR2 YYDKDF (reference sequence). Here the CDR3 reads CATSREGANYGYTF. In DNA form, the CDR3 reads TGTGCCACCAGCAGAGAAGGGGCTAACTATGGCTACACCTTC.

The sample holds a few counts of this clone. The chain combines TRBV16 with TRBJ2-7, with TRBD2 matching 11 bases. The CDR3 loop spans 17 amino acids. Germline V gene sequence: CDR1 KGHSY, CDR2 FQNENV. V lost 0 bases to trimming and J lost 0 bases; unmatched junction nucleotides: 4. The CDR3 spells CASSQSASGRFSYEQYF. The DNA for the CDR3 is TGTGCCAGCAGCCAATCGGCTAGCGGGAGGTTCTCCTACGAGCAGTACTTC.

The chain couples TRBV27 to TRBJ2-7, with 10 bases fitting TRBD1. CDR1 is MNHEY and CDR2 is SMNVEV in the germline V gene (reference sequence). The CDR3 sequence is 15 residues long. The V and J ends lost 6 bases and 5 bases, in that order; junction bases with no gene match: 10. The CDR3 loop reads CASSPFGTGDHEQYF. The CDR3 DNA sequence: TGTGCCAGCAGCCCCTTCGGGACAGGGGACCACGAGCAGTACTTC.

The gene calls are TRBV4-1 and TRBJ2-1, with D possibly being TRBD1 or TRBD2 (6 bases each). V gave up 3 bases and J gave up 9 bases, with 18 bases separating them. CDR3 length equals 15 residues. Germline CDR1 is MGHRA and CDR2 is YSYEKL. CDR3 DNA sequence: TGCGCCAGCAGCCATCCCATAGGGGGGAACATTGAGCAGTTCTTC. Translating gives CASSHPIGGNIEQFF.

The chain combines TRBV11-2 with TRBJ2-5; 7 bases are shared with TRBD2. Germline V gene data show CDR1 as SGHAT and CDR2 as FQNNGV. V trimming: 5 bases; J trimming: 3 bases; junction bases outside the gene matches: 9. CDR3 size: 15 residues. CDR3 residues: CASSLRLADEETQYF. CDR3 coding DNA: TGTGCCAGCAGCCTACGACTAGCTGATGAAGAGACCCAGTACTTC.

This chain joins TRBV11-2 and TRBJ1-1, with 7 bases aligning to TRBD1. J gave up 0 bases and V 5 bases, and 6 bases lay outside the gene matches. The CDR3 sequence is 15 residues long. Looked up from germline, CDR1 is SGHAT and CDR2 is FQNNGV. The CDR3 DNA follows: TGTGCCAGCAGCCCGTCGACAGGGTTGAACACTGAAGCTTTCTTT. Protein sequence: CASSPSTGLNTEAFF.

The V gene is TRBV6-4, the J gene TRBJ1-1, with TRBD1 matching over 9 bases. The CDR3 is 16 residues long. Trimming at V came to 6 bases and at J to 7 bases, leaving 15 bases not matched to a gene. Germline V lookup: CDR1 MRHNA, CDR2 SNTAGT. Written as DNA, the CDR3 is TGTGCCAGCAGATTGTCCGGGACAGGGACTTTCGGTGAAGCTTTCTTT. Amino acid sequence: CASRLSGTGTFGEAFF.

The chain uses TRBV29-1 and TRBJ1-1, with TRBD1 as a possible D gene (5 bases). CDR3 length: 12 amino acids. Trimming cost V 7 bases and J 1 base, with 10 bases left between them. Germline V gives CDR1 SQVTM, CDR2 ANQGSEA. This chain's CDR3 is CSAGGGNTEAFF. The CDR3 DNA follows: TGCAGCGCCGGGGGAGGGAACACTGAAGCTTTCTTT. Full variable domain (outside the CDR3, taken from reference TRBV29-1 and TRBJ1-1): SAVISQKPSRDICQRGTSLTIQCQVDSQVTMMFWYRQQPGQSLTLIATANQGSEATYESGFVIDKFPISRPNLTFSTLTVSNMSPEDSSIYLCSAGGGNTEAFFGQGTRLTVV.

Only a few counts were recorded for this clone. This chain connects TRBV5-1 to TRBJ2-3, with D unresolved. Germline-derived CDR1 and CDR2 are SGHRS and YFSETQ. This CDR3 comprises 14 residues. V was cut by 3 bases and J by 6 bases, with 14 bases left in between. This CDR3 is CASSSGSTYDTQYF. The CDR3 coding sequence is TGCGCCAGCAGCTCTGGCTCTACCTACGATACGCAGTATTTT. Full variable domain (rest looked up from reference TRBV5-1 and TRBJ2-3): KAGVTQTPRYLIKTRGQQVTLSCSPISGHRSVSWYQQTPGQGLQFLFEYFSETQRNKGNFPGRFSGRQFSNSRSEMNVSTLELGDSALYLCASSSGSTYDTQYFGPGTRLTVL.

The chain joins TRBV19 to TRBJ1-2, with D unresolved. The V end was cut by 5 bases, the J end by 1 base, with 11 bases between. The germline V gene encodes CDR1 LNHDA and CDR2 SQIVND (reference sequence). This CDR3 has 14 residues. The CDR3 bases are TGTGCCAGTAGTCCACGGACGGTTAACTATGGCTACACCTTC. Protein product: CASSPRTVNYGYTF.

The J gene is TRBJ2-1, the V gene TRBV18; weak D call: TRBD1 (8 bases). The CDR3 spans 15 residues. V gave up 6 bases and J gave up 11 bases, with 23 bases separating them. Germline values: CDR1 KGHSH, CDR2 LQKENI. The CDR3 DNA sequence: TGTGCCAGCTCCCTAGACAGGGGACAACTAGCGAAGCAGTTCTTC. Encoded protein: CASSLDRGQLAKQFF.

V gene TRBV9 combines with J gene TRBJ1-1; D is possibly TRBD1 (5 bases). Per germline, CDR1 SGDLS and CDR2 YYNGEE. This CDR3 is 14 amino acids long. V lost 3 bases to trimming and J lost 2 bases, with 11 bases between them. Written as DNA, the CDR3 is TGTGCCAGCAGCGCGACTACAGGTAACACTGAAGCTTTCTTT. Amino acid sequence: CASSATTGNTEAFF. The full variable domain, with the rest looked up from reference TRBV9 and TRBJ1-1, is DSGVTQTPKHLITATGQRVTLRCSPRSGDLSVYWYQQSLDQGLQFLIQYYNGEERAKGNILERFSAQQFPDLHSELNLSSLELGDSALYFCASSATTGNTEAFFGQGTRLTVV.

In nucleotides, the CDR3 is TGTGCCAGCAGCGCCGAAAGAACCGGGACCCGAGGCGGCTACACCTTC. Amino acid sequence: CASSAERTGTRGGYTF. The gene calls are TRBV9 and TRBJ1-2; a weak D match, TRBD1 (5 bases). The CDR3 runs to 16 residues. Trimming pared 3 bases from V and 8 bases from J, leaving 23 bases between. Germline CDR1 reads SGDLS; CDR2 reads YYNGEE.

The chain employs TRBV19 and TRBJ1-5; TRBD1 agrees at 7 bases. Germline V CDR1 and CDR2: LNHDA, SQIVND (reference sequence). The CDR3 consists of 12 residues. Trimming cost V 9 bases and J 2 bases; bases outside gene matches: 1. DNA of the CDR3: TGTGCCAGCACAGGGGGCAATCAGCCCCAGCATTTT. Translated: CASTGGNQPQHF.

This chain links TRBV2 with TRBJ1-3; 8 bases are a match to TRBD1. Trimming at V came to 5 bases and at J to 4 bases, leaving 7 bases not matched to a gene. The CDR3 has 15 amino acids. CDR1 and CDR2 (germline): SNHLY, FYNNEI. CDR3 protein: CASSLQGVLGNTIYF. The CDR3 DNA reads as TGTGCCAGCAGTTTACAGGGGGTCCTCGGAAACACCATATATTTT.